What follows are 6 T cell receptor beta chains derived from one specimen sequenced in a study of shared clonotypes between healthy human individuals. Profiled with immunoSEQ multiplex PCR; TCRdb holds only in-frame clones, not every one. The profile covers under 80,000 clones, with about 65% appearing a single time and roughly 49% taken by the ten largest. What was sequenced was memory CD8+ T cells sorted from blood. The subset is: CD45RO+ cells pooled with CCR7-negative TemRA cells. The receptors come from a man aged 30-40 years in good health.

The V gene is TRBV2, the J gene TRBJ1-3; no clear D. In germline, CDR1 is SNHLY, CDR2 FYNNEI. V lost 5 bases and J 2 bases, leaving 4 bases between the germline ends. This CDR3 has 12 amino acids. CDR3 loop: CASSSTGNTIYF. The CDR3 nucleotides read TGTGCCAGCAGTTCCACTGGAAACACCATATATTTT.

This clone was picked up a small number of times. The chain carries TRBV9 and TRBJ2-5; D is possibly TRBD2 (5 bases). Trimming left V 1 base short and J 5 bases short, with 15 bases between. The CDR3 extends over 15 amino acids. Germline CDR1 SGDLS, CDR2 YYNGEE. The CDR3 nucleotides read TGTGCCAGCAGCGTAACTCAAATTGGGAGCGAGACCCAGTACTTC. Protein sequence: CASSVTQIGSETQYF.

The chain uses TRBV6-1 and TRBJ2-2; 7 nucleotides line up with TRBD1. The CDR3 is made up of 14 amino acids. Trimming took 10 bases from V and 3 from J; bases not matched to a gene: 8. Germline V gene sequence: CDR1 MNHNS, CDR2 SASEGT. The CDR3 spells CATGTEEYTGELFF. In DNA, the CDR3 is TGTGCCACGGGGACAGAGGAGTACACCGGGGAGCTGTTTTTT.

The chain joins TRBV9 to TRBJ2-7; D is tentatively TRBD1 or TRBD2 (5 bases each). Germline V CDR1 and CDR2: SGDLS, YYNGEE. Trimming stripped 1 base from V and 7 bases from J, with 12 bases between. The CDR3 is 13 amino acids. The CDR3 nucleotides are TGTGCCAGCAGCGTATTCGGGGCAGGGGAGCAGTACTTC. It is translated as CASSVFGAGEQYF.

The chain joins TRBV25-1 to TRBJ2-7, with TRBD2 matching 13 bases. Unmatched junction bases numbered 9, after V lost 5 bases and J lost 5 bases. The CDR3 totals 16 residues. Germline V gene data show CDR1 as MGHDK and CDR2 as SYGVNS. The CDR3 bases are TGTGCCAGCAGTCCTACCGAGACTAGCGGGAGGAACGAGCAGTACTTC. Translation: CASSPTETSGRNEQYF.

Comments on this clone: A much larger clone lies a single base off, so this may be a read error. This chain connects TRBV27 to TRBJ2-6; D uncertain. CDR1 is MNHEY and CDR2 is SMNVEV in the germline V gene (reference sequence). The germline V and J ends were trimmed by 5 bases and 0 bases, with 5 bases remaining between them. The CDR3 is 14 residues long. The CDR3 region is CASSQSSGANVLTF. The CDR3 DNA reads TGTGCCAGCAGTCAGAGCTCTGGGGCCAACGTCCTGACTTTC.